What follows is one T cell receptor (beta chain) and its context. This clone was counted a few times. It lacks a known antigen. No qualities accompany the bases; no much larger clone lies one base away. The record originates from a study of blood T cell repertoires in COVID-19 (dated by TCRdb to about 2020). About the investigation overall: Samples from collaborators originated in the United States, Italy and Spain and spanned both the acute and convalescent phases of COVID-19. The repertoires were made available in a free public database intended to serve as a resource for research on the immune response to SARS-CoV-2. The prospective study material was composed of cDNA or gDNA derived from T cells, B-cell-depleted T cells, or PBMCs. HLA class I and class II types, where available, came from metadata supplied by the sample provider rather than from assay-based typing. The samples were drawn from two sources: the first 160 participants of the ongoing ImmuneRACE study, and fewer than 1,500 subjects contributed by 6 global collaborators. The dataset comprised deeply sampled blood TCRbeta repertoires from subjects exposed to, actively infected with, or recovered from COVID-19. Nearly every sample came with metadata listing a de-identified subject ID, COVID-19 status, age in years and sex.

The immunoSEQ Assay, a bias-controlled multiplex PCR, was used to amplify TCRbeta CDR3 regions from genomic DNA. Concerning the study's data processing: The number of nucleated cells in each sample was estimated by amplification of reference gene primers within the assay. Sequence reads were collapsed and filtered to measure the absolute abundance of every unique TCRbeta CDR3 rearrangement. Productive Simpson clonality was computed per sample as the square root of Simpson's diversity index over productive rearrangements. What TCRdb holds here is the immuneACCESS table cut down to in-frame rearrangements. Part of the clones is not present; checked against another copy, under half of the missing clones reflect an unresolved V gene, and the others are unexplained. The DNA gave D and trimming, while V, J and clone size come from that table. In this sample the table shows 140,000 to 150,000 clones, about 89% of which occur a single time. About 11% of the sample goes to the ten largest clones.

Participants in the prospective study were enrolled through a virtual design, were aged roughly 18 to 90 years, and lived in some 24 United States geographic areas. Cohort assignment in the prospective study relied on participant-reported clinical history from a screening survey and a study questionnaire. Recovered participants in ImmuneRACE Cohort 3 were defined by two consecutive negative NP/OP PCR tests, clearance by a healthcare professional, or resolution of symptoms. Mobile phlebotomists in the prospective study collected whole blood, serum and a nasopharyngeal or oropharyngeal swab from every participant. Prospective study participants could optionally give additional blood draws and questionnaires over an approximately 2-month period. Before DNA extraction, blood samples from the prospective study were shipped at room temperature or frozen. The cysteine opens and the phenylalanine closes a CDR3 of 13 amino acids. The retained sequence is limited to the CDR3, 39 bases, with the frame set at the first base. V and J lose 3 bases and 5 bases, and a span of 7 bases separates them. CDR1 and CDR2 were assigned from the germline V gene as SNHLY and FYNNEI.

Results and caveats for the whole study, not just this receptor: The quantity of clinical and demographic metadata differed by source and by participant and was supplied without curation.

The material sequenced was PBMCs or T cells enriched from blood (not recorded which). In this chain, TRBV2 is recombined with TRBJ2-2, with the D gene call left open. The receptor was derived from a man aged 55 to 70 who had recovered from COVID-19. CDR3 loop: CASSESSTGELFF. The base sequence is TGTGCCAGCAGTGAGTCTTCGACCGGGGAGCTGTTTTTT.